A selection of T cell receptor beta chains follows, all from one sample in a study of blood T cell repertoires in COVID-19. Libraries were prepared by immunoSEQ multiplex PCR; TCRdb keeps only in-frame clonotypes and omits some of them. The sample has roughly 300,000 clones, approximately 85% seen once. The material sequenced was peripheral blood. Every receptor here comes from a woman aged 50 to 60 with acute or convalescent COVID-19. Both conserved end residues are part of each CDR3. A D gene is named only where the DNA matches it firmly. The size entry is marked missing in some rows and otherwise reads once, few, many or a size class.

size	D	V	J	CDR3	DNA
.	.	TRBV7-2	TRBJ2-3	CASSQIVSTDTQYF	TGTGCCAGCAGCCAGATCGTGAGCACAGATACGCAGTATTTT
.	TRBD1	TRBV4-1	TRBJ2-7	CASSQDLTGAYEQYF	TGCGCCAGCAGCCAAGATCTGACAGGGGCCTACGAGCAGTACTTC
.	.	TRBV29-1	TRBJ2-5	CSVVPGETQYF	TGCAGCGTTGTACCCGGAGAGACCCAGTACTTC
.	TRBD2	TRBV11-2	TRBJ2-7	CASSRSQIAGAGYEQYF	TGTGCCAGCAGCCGTTCACAAATAGCGGGAGCGGGCTACGAGCAGTACTTC
few	TRBD2	TRBV7-2	TRBJ2-1	CASSLGLATEQFF	TGTGCCAGCAGCTTAGGACTAGCCACTGAGCAGTTCTTC
.	TRBD1	TRBV29-1	TRBJ1-4	CSVLPSDRGEGEKLFF	TGCAGCGTCCTACCTTCCGACAGGGGAGAAGGTGAAAAACTGTTTTTT
.	TRBD2	TRBV19	TRBJ2-7	CASSIGGLAGVIEQYF	TGTGCCAGTAGTATAGGGGGACTAGCGGGAGTGATCGAGCAGTACTTC
.	.	TRBV18	TRBJ2-1	CASSPPSYNEQFF	TGTGCCAGCTCACCTCCTTCCTACAATGAGCAGTTCTTC
.	.	TRBV19	TRBJ1-4	CASLDRNEKLFF	TGTGCCAGTTTGGACAGAAATGAAAAACTGTTTTTT
once	TRBD2	TRBV28	TRBJ2-7	CASSFGGAGGDEQYF	TGTGCCAGCAGTTTTGGGGGAGCGGGAGGGGACGAGCAGTACTTC
.	.	TRBV24-1	TRBJ2-1	CATSDLSTIGGNEQFF	TGTGCCACCAGTGATTTGTCGACAATCGGGGGCAATGAGCAGTTCTTC
.	.	TRBV19	TRBJ1-6	CASSIAGSSYNSPLHF	TGTGCCAGTAGTATAGCCGGGAGCTCCTATAATTCACCCCTCCACTTT
.	.	TRBV7-9	TRBJ1-1	CASSFSGDTEAFF	TGTGCCAGCAGCTTCTCGGGGGACACTGAAGCTTTCTTT
.	.	TRBV9	TRBJ2-3	CASSVEGHLTQYF	TGTGCCAGCAGCGTAGAGGGACATCTTACGCAGTATTTT
.	.	TRBV5-1	TRBJ1-1	CASSFGQNTEAFF	TGCGCCAGCAGCTTCGGACAGAACACTGAAGCTTTCTTT
.	TRBD1	TRBV9	TRBJ1-5	CARGTGGPNQPQHF	TGTGCCAGGGGGACAGGGGGCCCCAATCAGCCCCAGCATTTT
.	TRBD2	TRBV4-1	TRBJ2-1	CASSQGLAAYNEQFF	TGCGCCAGCAGCCAAGGACTAGCGGCCTACAATGAGCAGTTCTTC
.	.	TRBV12-3/TRBV12-4	TRBJ1-1	CASSFDSNTEAFF	TGTGCCAGCAGTTTTGACAGCAACACTGAAGCTTTCTTT
.	TRBD1	TRBV5-1	TRBJ2-1	CASSPDPDREEQFF	TGCGCCAGCAGCCCCGACCCTGACAGGGAGGAGCAGTTCTTC
.	.	TRBV28	TRBJ2-3	CASIQSFPGNTQYF	TGTGCCAGCATCCAATCCTTCCCAGGGAACACGCAGTATTTT
.	.	TRBV5-1	TRBJ2-5	CASSPPRGLQETQYF	TGCGCCAGCAGCCCGCCGAGGGGACTCCAAGAGACCCAGTACTTC
few	.	TRBV27	TRBJ1-1	CASSLSGAREAFF	TGTGCCAGCAGTTTATCGGGGGCCCGAGAAGCTTTCTTT
.	.	TRBV7-3	TRBJ2-1	CASSLQASYNEQFF	TGTGCCAGCAGCTTACAGGCTTCTTACAATGAGCAGTTCTTC
.	.	TRBV5-4	TRBJ1-4	CASSLASDNEKLFF	TGTGCCAGCAGCTTGGCCAGCGATAATGAAAAACTGTTTTTT
.	TRBD1	TRBV6-6	TRBJ1-1	CASRPGGTEAFF	TGTGCCAGCAGACCAGGGGGCACTGAAGCTTTCTTT
.	.	TRBV28	TRBJ1-3	CASSAIRARGNTIYF	TGTGCCAGCAGTGCAATCAGGGCTCGGGGAAACACCATATATTTT
few	.	TRBV4-1	TRBJ1-5	CASSQFFQRNQPQHF	TGCGCCAGCAGCCAATTCTTCCAGAGGAATCAGCCCCAGCATTTT
.	.	TRBV4-3	TRBJ2-1	CASSRGSYNEQFF	TGCGCCAGCAGCCGAGGGAGTTACAATGAGCAGTTCTTC
.	TRBD2	TRBV7-6	TRBJ2-1	CASSFVASGSDEQFF	TGTGCCAGCAGCTTTGTGGCTAGCGGGAGCGATGAGCAGTTCTTC
.	TRBD1	TRBV9	TRBJ2-7	CASSVGLGGTGPYEQYF	TGTGCCAGCAGCGTAGGTCTCGGGGGGACAGGGCCGTACGAGCAGTACTTC
.	.	TRBV5-1	TRBJ1-1	CASRSDGGNTEAFF	TGCGCCAGCAGGTCCGACGGGGGAAACACTGAAGCTTTCTTT
.	.	TRBV28	TRBJ1-3	CASSLGGGGPFSGNTIYF	TGTGCCAGCAGTTTAGGGGGAGGGGGACCTTTCTCTGGAAACACCATATATTTT
.	.	TRBV2	TRBJ1-6	CASSEGGSGSPLHF	TGTGCCAGCAGTGAGGGGGGATCAGGTTCACCCCTCCACTTT
.	TRBD1	TRBV27	TRBJ1-2	CASSFLGTGGVGYTF	TGTGCCAGCAGTTTCCTCGGGACAGGGGGCGTCGGCTACACCTTC
.	.	TRBV7-2	TRBJ1-4	CASSLDAGDEKLFF	TGTGCCAGCAGCTTAGACGCAGGGGATGAAAAACTGTTTTTT
.	TRBD1	TRBV28	TRBJ1-1	CASSLQGAISEAFF	TGTGCCAGCAGCCTACAGGGGGCGATCTCTGAAGCTTTCTTT
.	.	TRBV5-1	TRBJ1-1	CASRDQANTEAFF	TGCGCCAGCCGCGATCAGGCTAACACTGAAGCTTTCTTT
.	TRBD1	TRBV4-3	TRBJ2-7	CASSQGTGTYEGMEQYF	TGCGCCAGCAGCCAAGGGACAGGGACGTATGAGGGGATGGAGCAGTACTTC
.	TRBD1	TRBV19	TRBJ1-4	CAAEGQGNEKLFF	TGTGCCGCAGAGGGACAGGGGAATGAAAAACTGTTTTTT
.	TRBD2	TRBV10-3	TRBJ2-1	CAIRDSGSDYNEQFF	TGTGCCATCAGGGATAGCGGGAGTGACTACAATGAGCAGTTCTTC
.	.	TRBV7-3	TRBJ2-1	CASSLIASSYNEQFF	TGTGCCAGCAGCTTAATAGCGAGCTCCTACAATGAGCAGTTCTTC
.	.	TRBV27	TRBJ1-3	CASSLYKQKGVIGNTIYF	TGTGCCAGCAGTTTATACAAGCAGAAGGGGGTTATTGGAAACACCATATATTTT
.	.	TRBV5-4	TRBJ2-7	CASSLGIDSYEQYF	TGTGCCAGCAGCTTGGGAATAGACTCCTACGAGCAGTACTTC
.	.	TRBV29-1	TRBJ1-6	CSRQPSMRESSYNSPLHF	TGCAGCCGACAACCTTCCATGCGAGAAAGCTCCTATAATTCACCCCTCCACTTT
.	.	TRBV2	TRBJ1-5	CASRGSNQPQHF	TGTGCCAGCAGGGGCAGCAATCAGCCCCAGCATTTT
.	.	TRBV7-2	TRBJ2-7	CASSLGRYSSYEQYF	TGTGCCAGCAGCTTGGGCAGATACAGCTCCTACGAGCAGTACTTC
once	TRBD1	TRBV28	TRBJ1-4	CASKFDRGRDEKLFF	TGTGCCAGCAAATTTGACAGGGGGCGGGATGAAAAACTGTTTTTT
.	.	TRBV4-2	TRBJ2-5	CASSQGAGRETQYF	TGTGCCAGCAGCCAAGGGGCCGGGAGAGAGACCCAGTACTTC
.	.	TRBV3-1/TRBV3-2	TRBJ2-1	CASSRLGGNEQFF	TGTGCCAGCAGCCGATTAGGGGGTAATGAGCAGTTCTTC
.	TRBD2	TRBV5-1	TRBJ2-2	CASRRTSGNTGELFF	TGCGCCAGCAGGCGGACTAGCGGAAACACCGGGGAGCTGTTTTTT
.	.	TRBV6-6	TRBJ2-7	CASSSNTYEQYF	TGTGCCAGCAGTTCGAACACCTACGAGCAGTACTTC